Listed below are T cell receptor beta chains from one sample, sequenced in a study of T cell changes during pregnancy in multiple sclerosis. Sequenced by immunoSEQ multiplex PCR; TCRdb stores in-frame clones only, minus some. The data contain around 51,000 clones, 90% to 95% of them seen just once; the ten biggest clones take up about 2%. The sample consisted of peripheral blood, taken in the second trimester of pregnancy. Source of these receptors: a female donor with multiple sclerosis, enrolled in a pregnancy study. Both conserved end residues are part of each CDR3. The D gene is left open where the match is weak. Clone size is not always given. Where it is, it says once, few, many or a class for expanded clones.

V gene,D gene,clone size,J gene,CDR3 protein,CDR3 DNA
TRBV5-4,.,.,TRBJ2-7,CASSTGVQSYEQYF,TGTGCCAGCAGCACGGGGGTACAGTCCTACGAGCAGTACTTC
TRBV28,.,.,TRBJ2-7,CTTLPGGAFYEQYF,TGTACCACCCTCCCGGGGGGCGCTTTCTACGAGCAGTACTTC
TRBV19,TRBD1,.,TRBJ2-6,CASRPGQGAVGANVLTF,TGTGCCAGTAGACCTGGACAGGGGGCGGTTGGGGCCAACGTCCTGACTTTC
TRBV18,.,.,TRBJ2-2,CASSPGTGPNTGELFF,TGTGCCAGCTCACCCGGAACAGGACCCAACACCGGGGAGCTGTTTTTT
TRBV9,.,.,TRBJ2-3,CASSWAGGSTDTQYF,TGTGCCAGCAGCTGGGCTGGCGGGAGCACAGATACGCAGTATTTT
TRBV18,TRBD1,.,TRBJ1-1,CASSPSKTGVSGTEAFF,TGTGCCAGCTCACCATCGAAAACAGGGGTCAGCGGCACTGAAGCTTTCTTT
TRBV7-2,.,few,TRBJ2-1,CASSLDGSRDEQFF,TGTGCCAGCAGCTTAGACGGGAGTAGGGATGAGCAGTTCTTC
TRBV6-6,.,.,TRBJ1-1,CASRTGPGGTEAFF,TGTGCCAGCAGAACCGGCCCGGGAGGCACTGAAGCTTTCTTT
TRBV7-2,TRBD2,.,TRBJ2-3,CASSTRVAGTDTQYF,TGTGCCAGCAGCACCCGAGTAGCGGGAACAGATACGCAGTATTTT
TRBV28,.,.,TRBJ2-1,CASGFFAGYYNEQFF,TGTGCCAGCGGCTTTTTTGCGGGGTACTACAATGAGCAGTTCTTC
TRBV6-5,TRBD1,.,TRBJ1-2,CASSYSSGTGNYGYTF,TGTGCCAGCAGTTACTCGAGTGGGACAGGGAACTATGGCTACACCTTC
TRBV18,TRBD1,.,TRBJ1-1,CASSRTGLWTEAFF,TGTGCCAGCTCACGGACAGGGTTGTGGACTGAAGCTTTCTTT
TRBV7-2,TRBD2,.,TRBJ2-5,CASSLDGTRSRETQYF,TGTGCCAGCAGCTTAGACGGGACTAGATCGAGAGAGACCCAGTACTTC
TRBV5-6,.,.,TRBJ1-3,CASSLVSGGTPENTIYF,TGTGCCAGCAGCTTGGTTAGTGGGGGGACCCCTGAAAACACCATATATTTT
TRBV27,TRBD1,.,TRBJ2-4,CATGQGAPNIQYF,TGTGCCACGGGACAGGGGGCCCCAAACATTCAGTACTTC
TRBV15,.,once,TRBJ1-5,CATSRDLGGGNQPQHF,TGTGCCACCAGCAGAGATTTGGGGGGGGGCAATCAGCCCCAGCATTTT
TRBV6-5,.,.,TRBJ1-1,CASSIRVGTEAFF,TGTGCCAGCAGTATCAGGGTGGGCACTGAAGCTTTCTTT
TRBV5-1,TRBD1,once,TRBJ2-2,CASSMAVQGTGELFF,TGCGCCAGCAGCATGGCGGTACAGGGGACCGGGGAGCTGTTTTTT
TRBV6-5,TRBD2,.,TRBJ2-7,CASSYTGLAASGEQYF,TGTGCCAGCAGTTACACCGGACTAGCTGCCTCTGGCGAGCAGTACTTC
TRBV19,.,.,TRBJ2-7,CASSIGTPPYEQYF,TGTGCCAGTAGTATAGGGACACCTCCCTACGAGCAGTACTTC
TRBV6-6,TRBD1,once,TRBJ2-7,CASSYSPRGQDEQYF,TGTGCCAGCAGTTACTCTCCGAGGGGGCAGGACGAGCAGTACTTC
TRBV2,TRBD1,.,TRBJ2-7,CASSYRTGVSYEQYF,TGTGCCAGCAGCTACAGGACAGGGGTCTCCTACGAGCAGTACTTC
TRBV25-1,.,.,TRBJ2-7,CASSEGVQGRGREQYF,TGTGCCAGCAGTGAAGGGGTACAGGGTAGGGGCCGCGAGCAGTACTTC
TRBV7-2,TRBD2,.,TRBJ2-5,CASSLTGGRGETQYF,TGTGCCAGCAGCTTAACGGGAGGTCGCGGAGAGACCCAGTACTTC
TRBV5-6,.,.,TRBJ1-2,CASSETTNYGYTF,TGTGCCAGCAGCGAGACTACTAACTATGGCTACACCTTC
TRBV11-2,TRBD1,once,TRBJ2-7,CASSASGQLLYEQYF,TGTGCCAGCAGCGCTTCGGGACAGCTACTCTACGAGCAGTACTTC
TRBV18,TRBD1,.,TRBJ1-1,CASSVSGTGASEAFF,TGTGCCAGCTCAGTCTCCGGGACAGGGGCCTCTGAAGCTTTCTTT
TRBV29-1,.,.,TRBJ1-2,CSVENSYGYTF,TGCAGCGTTGAGAATAGCTATGGCTACACCTTC
TRBV7-2,TRBD2,once,TRBJ2-1,CASSVASGRGNEQFF,TGTGCCAGCAGCGTCGCTAGCGGGAGGGGAAATGAGCAGTTCTTC
TRBV7-8,.,.,TRBJ2-7,CASSERTVTYEQYF,TGTGCCAGCAGCGAACGGACAGTAACCTACGAGCAGTACTTC
TRBV18,TRBD1,.,TRBJ2-7,CASSPTGTGAYEQYF,TGTGCCAGCTCACCAACCGGGACAGGGGCCTACGAGCAGTACTTC
TRBV9,TRBD2,.,TRBJ2-1,CASSARSTVGLAGPSSYNEQFF,TGTGCCAGCAGCGCAAGATCCACTGTAGGACTAGCGGGACCGAGCTCCTACAATGAGCAGTTCTTC
TRBV30,TRBD1,once,TRBJ2-7,CAGGQGSYEQYF,TGTGCGGGGGGACAGGGATCCTACGAGCAGTACTTC
TRBV2,.,.,TRBJ2-5,CASRGAGNLETQYF,TGTGCCAGCAGGGGGGCAGGGAATTTAGAGACCCAGTACTTC
TRBV12-5,.,.,TRBJ2-5,CASGPQARGARETQYF,TGTGCTAGTGGTCCCCAGGCACGGGGGGCTAGGGAGACCCAGTACTTC
TRBV6-5,.,.,TRBJ2-3,CASSGEPSTDTQYF,TGTGCCAGCAGTGGAGAGCCGTCCACAGATACGCAGTATTTT
TRBV9,TRBD1,.,TRBJ1-1,CASSVVSGGGNTEAFF,TGTGCCAGCAGCGTAGTGTCAGGGGGCGGGAACACTGAAGCTTTCTTT
TRBV19,.,.,TRBJ2-7,CASSWTGTYEQYF,TGTGCCAGTAGTTGGACGGGAACCTACGAGCAGTACTTC
TRBV7-3,TRBD2,few,TRBJ2-1,CASSFRLAGVLEQFF,TGTGCCAGCAGCTTTCGACTAGCGGGAGTACTTGAGCAGTTCTTC
TRBV9,.,.,TRBJ2-3,CASSVDQTDTQYF,TGTGCCAGCAGCGTAGACCAGACAGATACGCAGTATTTT
TRBV6-6,TRBD2,.,TRBJ2-1,CASKTASGNNEQFF,TGTGCCAGCAAGACGGCTAGCGGTAACAATGAGCAGTTCTTC
TRBV15,TRBD1,.,TRBJ1-4,CATSTDRGKSEKLFF,TGTGCCACCAGCACGGACAGGGGGAAGAGCGAAAAACTGTTTTTT
TRBV30,.,.,TRBJ1-2,CAWSGGSYDGYTF,TGTGCCTGGAGTGGGGGCAGCTATGATGGCTACACCTTC
TRBV4-1,.,.,TRBJ2-7,CASSQVSAGQSYEQYF,TGCGCCAGCAGCCAAGTGTCGGCCGGACAGTCCTACGAGCAGTACTTC
TRBV7-2,.,.,TRBJ2-5,CASSRNTAQETQYF,TGTGCCAGCAGCCGGAACACAGCTCAAGAGACCCAGTACTTC
TRBV9,TRBD2,.,TRBJ2-5,CASSVAGGPSETQYF,TGTGCCAGCAGCGTAGCGGGAGGGCCGAGCGAGACCCAGTACTTC
TRBV27,.,.,TRBJ2-7,CASSSPDNHYEQYF,TGTGCCAGCAGTTCCCCCGACAACCACTACGAGCAGTACTTC
TRBV14,.,.,TRBJ1-1,CASSVDSYTEAFF,TGTGCCAGCAGCGTAGACAGTTACACTGAAGCTTTCTTT
TRBV6-5,.,.,TRBJ1-1,CASSPWGENTEAFF,TGTGCCAGCAGCCCGTGGGGGGAGAACACTGAAGCTTTCTTT
TRBV11-2,TRBD2,.,TRBJ2-5,CASTPGTSVNQETQYF,TGTGCCAGCACCCCGGGGACTAGCGTAAACCAAGAGACCCAGTACTTC
TRBV27,.,.,TRBJ2-7,CASDYPAQNEQYF,TGTGCCAGCGACTACCCGGCCCAAAACGAGCAGTACTTC
TRBV30,.,.,TRBJ2-5,CAWSTQKETQYF,TGTGCCTGGAGTACACAAAAAGAGACCCAGTACTTC
TRBV4-3,TRBD2,.,TRBJ2-1,CASSQDSSGITNEQFF,TGCGCCAGCAGCCAAGATTCTAGCGGGATAACTAATGAGCAGTTCTTC
TRBV10-3,.,.,TRBJ1-4,CAIRSSTNEKLFF,TGTGCCATCAGATCCTCGACTAATGAAAAACTGTTTTTT
TRBV4-1,TRBD1,few,TRBJ1-1,CASSQTDGQGATEAFF,TGCGCCAGCAGCCAAACGGATGGACAGGGCGCCACTGAAGCTTTCTTT
TRBV6-1,TRBD1,.,TRBJ2-2,CASSASGDSGELFF,TGTGCCAGCAGCGCTAGTGGGGACAGCGGGGAGCTGTTTTTT
TRBV6-4,.,few,TRBJ2-1,CASSAQLEANEQFF,TGTGCCAGCAGTGCCCAGCTGGAGGCCAATGAGCAGTTCTTC
TRBV10-1,TRBD1,.,TRBJ1-4,CASSNRGQSYINEKLFF,TGCGCCAGCAGTAACAGGGGGCAGTCATACATTAATGAAAAACTGTTTTTT
TRBV19,TRBD2,.,TRBJ2-1,CASNYFSGNSHNEQFF,TGTGCCAGTAACTACTTCAGCGGGAATTCGCACAATGAGCAGTTCTTC
TRBV25-1,.,.,TRBJ1-1,CASRETGMNTEAFF,TGTGCCAGCAGGGAGACAGGAATGAACACTGAAGCTTTCTTT